This T cell receptor (beta chain) was observed in a study of blood T cell repertoires in COVID-19. Deletions cut 2 bases from V and 4 bases from J, with 12 bases between. The CDR3 length is 14 residues. From germline, CDR1 is SGHDT and CDR2 YYEEEE. Some clones are missing from TCRdb's copy, which holds only in-frame ones; the method was immunoSEQ multiplex PCR. Among about 140,000 clones, around 86% were seen once, and the ten largest hold under 4.5%. This clonotype originated in a man aged 50 or older who had recovered from COVID-19. The V gene is TRBV5-6, the J gene TRBJ1-2, with a tentative D call TRBD1 (6 bases). Material for sequencing was PBMCs or T cells enriched from blood (not recorded which). The CDR3 loop reads CASSFQSGVYGYTF. As DNA, the CDR3 is TGTGCCAGCAGCTTCCAATCAGGGGTCTATGGCTACACCTTC.